The clone carrying this T cell receptor (beta chain) was counted between two and nine times. The entry originates in a study of relationships among human T cell subsets. V was pared by 0 bases and J by 4 bases, with 6 bases between. From germline, CDR1 is ENHRY and CDR2 SYGVKD. This CDR3 is built from 13 residues. CD4+ cells were positively selected first, then anti-CD25 beads isolated CD4+CD25+ regulatory T cells. The T cell receptor alpha and beta CDR3 regions were amplified from mRNA by semiquantitative ARM-PCR. Tagged nested gene-specific primers were used first, then communal superprimers amplified exponentially. TCRdb re-analysed the multiplex PCR reads in MiXCR, keeping a single row per CDR3 protein. The sample consists of about 14,000 distinct CDR3 sequences, 50% to 75% of them appearing once.

The source material was Tregs sorted from blood. The source is a man in his forties in good health. The V call is TRBV10-3, the J call TRBJ2-5; D not certain. CDR3 nucleotides: TGTGCCATCAGTGAGTCTTTCGGAGAGACCCAGTACTTC. Amino acid sequence: CAISESFGETQYF.